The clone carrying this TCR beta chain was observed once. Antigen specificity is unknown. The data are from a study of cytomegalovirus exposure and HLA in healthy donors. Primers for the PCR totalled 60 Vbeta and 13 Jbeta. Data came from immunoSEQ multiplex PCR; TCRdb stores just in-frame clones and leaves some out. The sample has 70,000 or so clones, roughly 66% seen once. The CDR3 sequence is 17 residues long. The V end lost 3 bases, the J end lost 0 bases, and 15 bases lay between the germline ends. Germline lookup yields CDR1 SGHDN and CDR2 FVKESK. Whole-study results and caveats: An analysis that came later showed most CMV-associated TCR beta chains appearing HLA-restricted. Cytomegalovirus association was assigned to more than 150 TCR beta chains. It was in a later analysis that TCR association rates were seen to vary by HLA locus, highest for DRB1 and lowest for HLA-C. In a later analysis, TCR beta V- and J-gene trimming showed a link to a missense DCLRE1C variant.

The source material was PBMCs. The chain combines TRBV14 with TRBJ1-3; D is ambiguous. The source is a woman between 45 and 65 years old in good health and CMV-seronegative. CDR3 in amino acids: CASSHHPSRGSGNTIYF. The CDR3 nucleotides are TGTGCCAGCAGCCATCATCCGTCACGGGGCTCTGGAAACACCATATATTTT.